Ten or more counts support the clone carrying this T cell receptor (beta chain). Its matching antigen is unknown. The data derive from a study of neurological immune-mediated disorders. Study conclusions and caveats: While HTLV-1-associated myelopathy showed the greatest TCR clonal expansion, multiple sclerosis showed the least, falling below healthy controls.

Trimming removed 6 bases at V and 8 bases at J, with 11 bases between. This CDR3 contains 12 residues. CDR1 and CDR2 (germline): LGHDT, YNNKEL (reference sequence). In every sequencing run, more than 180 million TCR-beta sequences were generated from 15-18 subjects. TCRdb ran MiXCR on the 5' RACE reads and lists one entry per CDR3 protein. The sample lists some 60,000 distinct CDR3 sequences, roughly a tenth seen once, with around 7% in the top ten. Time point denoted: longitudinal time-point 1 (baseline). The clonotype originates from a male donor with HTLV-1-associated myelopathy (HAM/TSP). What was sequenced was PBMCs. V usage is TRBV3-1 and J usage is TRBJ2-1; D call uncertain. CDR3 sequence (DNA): TGTGCCAGCAGGAAGGGTTTCGATGAGCAGTTCTTC. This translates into CASRKGFDEQFF.